Listed below are T cell receptor beta chains from one sample, sequenced in a study of blood T cells in healthy people across ages. TCRdb used MiXCR to reprocess the 5' RACE reads, holding one entry per CDR3 protein. The sample carries hundreds of thousands of distinct CDR3 sequences, 58% recorded once. Sequenced: blood. These receptors were taken from a man aged 25 to 40 in good health. Each CDR3 is given with its conserved first and last residue. The D gene is left open where the match is weak. Expanded clones get a size class; other rows say once, few or many, or leave the size out.

v_call	d_call	clone_size	j_call	cdr3_nt	cdr3_aa
TRBV20-1	NA	NA	TRBJ2-3	TGCAGTGCTGTGGGGGCTCCTAGCACAGATACGCAGTATTTT	CSAVGAPSTDTQYF
TRBV6-5	TRBD1	NA	TRBJ2-7	TGTGCCAGCAGTAACCCGGGACAGGGCTACGAGCAGTACTTC	CASSNPGQGYEQYF
TRBV15	TRBD2	NA	TRBJ2-1	TGTGCCACCAGCCCCGGTTGGGGGGGAAGGAATGAGCAGTTCTTC	CATSPGWGGRNEQFF
TRBV4-3	NA	many	TRBJ2-7	TGCGCCAGCAGCCAAGGCCGGTGGAGCTACGAGCAGTACTTC	CASSQGRWSYEQYF
TRBV7-6	NA	NA	TRBJ2-3	TGTGCCAGCAGCAGGGGGGGTGACGGCCATCGCACAGATACGCAGTATTTT	CASSRGGDGHRTDTQYF
TRBV4-3	NA	NA	TRBJ2-1	TGCGCCAGCAGCCAACGATATACTAACAGGAATGAGCAGTTCTTC	CASSQRYTNRNEQFF
TRBV20-1	NA	NA	TRBJ2-7	TGCAGTGCTAGAGACAGGGATCTGAGCTACGAGCAGTACTTC	CSARDRDLSYEQYF
TRBV4-2	NA	few	TRBJ2-1	TGTGCCAGCAGCCAACGCGTACTCTACAATGAGCAGTTCTTC	CASSQRVLYNEQFF
TRBV7-9	NA	few	TRBJ2-7	TGTGCCAGCAGTTGGGGCGAATACTACGAGCAGTACTTC	CASSWGEYYEQYF
TRBV28	TRBD1	NA	TRBJ2-5	TGTGCCAGCACCACAGGGGGAGAAGAGACCCAGTACTTC	CASTTGGEETQYF
TRBV20-1	NA	NA	TRBJ2-1	TGCAGTGCTAATGACGGCGGCGGTAGGGACTACAATGAGCAGTTCTTC	CSANDGGGRDYNEQFF
TRBV7-2	TRBD2	NA	TRBJ2-7	TGTGCCAGCAGCCGAGCATCCGGGACTAAATCCTACGAGCAGTACTTC	CASSRASGTKSYEQYF
TRBV7-7	TRBD2	NA	TRBJ2-7	TGTGCTAGCAGCCGGGGACTATCCTACGAGCAGTACTTC	CASSRGLSYEQYF
TRBV20-1	NA	NA	TRBJ2-5	TGCAGTGCTAGAATCCCTGCGGGGGCGGAAAAGACACAGTACTTC	CSARIPAGAEKTQYF
TRBV7-2	NA	NA	TRBJ2-7	TGTGCCAGCAGCTTAGGGATCTTATCCTCCTACGAGCAGTACTTC	CASSLGILSSYEQYF
TRBV20-1	TRBD1	NA	TRBJ2-5	TGCAGTGCTGGGGACAGAGGCCAAGAGACCCAGTACTTC	CSAGDRGQETQYF
TRBV10-3	TRBD2	few	TRBJ2-1	TGTGCCATCAGTGTGGGCGGGAGCTCCTACAATGAGCAGTTCTTC	CAISVGGSSYNEQFF
TRBV12-3/TRBV12-4	TRBD2	NA	TRBJ2-7	TGTGCCAGCAGTCCCGGGACTAGCGGGAGGAACTCCTACGAGCAGTACTTC	CASSPGTSGRNSYEQYF
TRBV20-1	NA	NA	TRBJ2-3	TGCAGTGCTAGGCCCTCAGAAGCAGGGAACGGAGATACGCAGTATTTT	CSARPSEAGNGDTQYF
TRBV7-2	NA	NA	TRBJ1-2	TGTGCCAGCAGCCCAACGTCACGAGAAGGATATTATGGCTACACCTTC	CASSPTSREGYYGYTF
TRBV14	NA	once	TRBJ2-7	TGTGCCAGCAGCCACAGGGGAACGTTCGAGCAGTACTTC	CASSHRGTFEQYF
TRBV6-5	NA	NA	TRBJ2-3	TGTGCCAGCAAGCAACTAGCAGGAGATACGCAGTATTTT	CASKQLAGDTQYF
TRBV29-1	TRBD1	NA	TRBJ2-5	TGCAGCGGAAAACAGGGGCAAGAGACCCAGTACTTC	CSGKQGQETQYF
TRBV11-2	NA	NA	TRBJ1-6	TGTGCCAGCAGCTTAGATCGAGAGACTGGGGAGAATTCACCCCTCCACTTT	CASSLDRETGENSPLHF
TRBV7-2	TRBD2	NA	TRBJ2-5	TGTGCCAGCAGCTTAGGGGCGGGAGCAAGGGGTGAGCAGTACTTC	CASSLGAGARGEQYF
TRBV4-2	NA	few	TRBJ2-1	TGTGCCAGCAGCCAAGATTGGGGGGTCAACTACAATGAGCAGTTCTTC	CASSQDWGVNYNEQFF
TRBV20-1	NA	NA	TRBJ2-7	TGCAGTGCTAGAGATCCCAGGGGCCACTACGAGCAGTACTTC	CSARDPRGHYEQYF
TRBV5-1	TRBD2	few	TRBJ2-7	TGCGCCAGCAGCCCCGGGACTAGCGTTACCTACGAGCAGTACTTC	CASSPGTSVTYEQYF
TRBV12-3/TRBV12-4	TRBD1	NA	TRBJ2-5	TGTGCCAGCAGTTTGGGCGGGACAGGGTTTACTGAGACCCAGTACTTC	CASSLGGTGFTETQYF
TRBV20-1	TRBD2	few	TRBJ2-5	TGCAGTGCCCCTACCCCTCTAGCGGGGCGAGAAGAGACCCAGTACTTC	CSAPTPLAGREETQYF
TRBV10-3	NA	NA	TRBJ1-2	TGTGCCATCAACGCAGGAGCGATTAACTATGGCTACACCTTC	CAINAGAINYGYTF
TRBV7-3	TRBD2	NA	TRBJ2-1	TGTGCCAGCAGCTTACGAGGCCTAGCGGGAGACGGTGAGCAGTTCTTC	CASSLRGLAGDGEQFF
TRBV20-1	TRBD2	NA	TRBJ2-7	TGCAGTGCTAGAGTGGTGGCTAGCGGGAGGGCTGTTGGGTACGAGCAGTACTTC	CSARVVASGRAVGYEQYF
TRBV7-9	NA	few	TRBJ2-5	TGTGCCAGCGGGGGGGCGTACCAAGAGACCCAGTACTTC	CASGGAYQETQYF
TRBV14	NA	few	TRBJ2-7	TGTGCCAGCAGCCCCACTGGGGTACGCGAGCAGTACTTC	CASSPTGVREQYF
TRBV29-1	TRBD1	once	TRBJ1-2	TGCAGCGTTGTGCCCAATGGACAGGGTAGATATGGCTACACCTTC	CSVVPNGQGRYGYTF
TRBV6-1	NA	NA	TRBJ2-5	TGTGCCAGCAGGGAACGTTCGAGGGGACCCCAAGAGACCCAGTACTTC	CASRERSRGPQETQYF